The clone carrying this T cell receptor delta chain showed up many times. TCRdb lists the protein of a much larger clone for this DNA, which differs at residue 6, so this is likely a read error; the protein given here is translated from the DNA itself. TCRdb reprocessed the multiplex PCR reads through CATT. The table has about 50,000 delta-chain clones, 1.9% seen once. The sample is drawn from a study of γδ T cells in repeated Plasmodium falciparum infection. CDR1 and CDR2 (germline): TVYSNPD, GDNSRS (reference sequence). V dropped 4 bases and J dropped 8 bases, with 20 bases sitting between them. The CDR3 has 13 amino acids. Vgamma9/Vdelta2+ and Vdelta2-negative gammadelta T cells were flow-sorted from PBMC for bulk sequencing.

Material for sequencing was gamma-delta T cells from blood. The clonotype comes from a pool of human donors (malaria-infected and uninfected, not separated). V gene TRDV3 combines with J gene TRDJ1; D is perhaps TRDD2 (5 bases). CDR3 sequence: CASYMSPAYKLIF. The CDR3 nucleotides read TGTGCCTCCTACATGTCTCCTGCCTACAAACTCATCTTT. Looking up the rest from reference TRDV3 and TRDJ1 gives the full variable domain: CDKVTQSSPDQTVASGSEVVLLCTYDTVYSNPDLFWYRIRPDYSFQFVFYGDNSRSEGADFTQGRFSVKHILTQKAFHLVISPVRTEDSATYYCASYMSPAYKLIFGKGTRVTVEP.